The source of this T cell receptor (beta chain) is a study of blood T cell repertoires in COVID-19. About the research overall: Specimens from acute and convalescent COVID-19 originated in the United States, Italy and Spain. The cDNA or gDNA used as material had been derived from T cells, B-cell-depleted T cells, or PBMCs.

Authors' data handling: Amplification of reference gene primers provided the estimated nucleated cell counts. The method was immunoSEQ multiplex PCR; TCRdb's version includes in-frame clones alone and lacks a portion of them. For V, J and clone size, that table is used; D and trimming come from the DNA. The sample lists 650,000 to 800,000 clones, 90% seen once, with roughly 0.26% in the top ten. This clone was detected a few times. Germline-derived CDR1 and CDR2 are SGHRS and YFSETQ. CDR3 length: 15 amino acids. Trimming cost V 3 bases and J 2 bases, with 14 bases left between them. This TCR was sampled from a woman aged 18-35 years with acute or convalescent COVID-19. V usage is TRBV5-1 and J usage is TRBJ1-2; tentative D call: TRBD1 (5 bases). The sequenced sample was peripheral blood. The CDR3 region is CASSSGPDRNYGYTF. CDR3 nucleotide sequence: TGCGCCAGCAGCTCCGGCCCAGACAGAAACTATGGCTACACCTTC.